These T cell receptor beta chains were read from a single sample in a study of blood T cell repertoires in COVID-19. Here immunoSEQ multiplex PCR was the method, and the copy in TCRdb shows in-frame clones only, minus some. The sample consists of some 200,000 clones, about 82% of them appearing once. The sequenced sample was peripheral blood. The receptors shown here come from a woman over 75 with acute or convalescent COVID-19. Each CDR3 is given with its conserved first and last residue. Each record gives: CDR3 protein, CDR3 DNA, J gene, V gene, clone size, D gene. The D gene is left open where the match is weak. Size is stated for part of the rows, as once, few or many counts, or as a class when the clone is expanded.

CDR3: CASSAGGSGEQFF; DNA: TGTGCCAGTAGTGCGGGAGGGAGTGGTGAGCAGTTCTTC; J: TRBJ2-1; V: TRBV19; size: few; D: TRBD2
CDR3: CASSYTGNSNQPQHF; DNA: TGTGCCAGCAGTTACACAGGCAATAGCAATCAGCCCCAGCATTTT; J: TRBJ1-5; V: TRBV6-2/TRBV6-3; size: few; D: NA
CDR3: CAWSTTQGVGNTIYF; DNA: TGTGCCTGGAGTACAACACAGGGGGTTGGAAACACCATATATTTT; J: TRBJ1-3; V: TRBV30; size: NA; D: TRBD1
CDR3: CAWSRGFRDEQYF; DNA: TGTGCCTGGAGTAGGGGGTTTAGAGACGAGCAGTACTTC; J: TRBJ2-7; V: TRBV30; size: few; D: NA
CDR3: CASSVGIGVATEAFF; DNA: TGTGCCAGCAGCGTAGGTATAGGGGTGGCCACTGAAGCTTTCTTT; J: TRBJ1-1; V: TRBV9; size: NA; D: NA
CDR3: CASSLGGGTEAFF; DNA: TGCGCCAGCAGCTTGGGGGGAGGCACTGAAGCTTTCTTT; J: TRBJ1-1; V: TRBV5-1; size: NA; D: NA
CDR3: CSVAGTGGSEQYF; DNA: TGCAGCGTTGCTGGGACAGGGGGGTCCGAGCAGTACTTC; J: TRBJ2-7; V: TRBV29-1; size: NA; D: TRBD1
CDR3: CASSVTSGREWNEQFF; DNA: TGTGCCAGCAGTGTTACTAGCGGGAGGGAATGGAATGAGCAGTTCTTC; J: TRBJ2-1; V: TRBV25-1; size: once; D: TRBD2
CDR3: CASSLLGGVGSYNEQFF; DNA: TGTGCCAGCAGCCTCCTCGGGGGGGTCGGCTCCTACAATGAGCAGTTCTTC; J: TRBJ2-1; V: TRBV7-2; size: NA; D: TRBD2
CDR3: CASKIEGSEKLFF; DNA: TGTGCCTCGAAAATAGAGGGTTCTGAAAAACTGTTTTTT; J: TRBJ1-4; V: TRBV28; size: NA; D: NA
CDR3: CASKEVGQGATNEKLFF; DNA: TGCGCCAGCAAGGAGGTCGGTCAGGGGGCAACTAATGAAAAACTGTTTTTT; J: TRBJ1-4; V: TRBV4-1; size: once; D: TRBD1
CDR3: CASSQTGEGEQYF; DNA: TGTGCCAGCAGTCAGACAGGGGAGGGCGAGCAGTACTTC; J: TRBJ2-7; V: TRBV6-6; size: NA; D: NA
CDR3: CASSSGGVVVEQYF; DNA: TGTGCCAGCTCTTCAGGAGGGGTTGTGGTCGAGCAGTACTTC; J: TRBJ2-7; V: TRBV3-1/TRBV3-2; size: NA; D: NA
CDR3: CASSLQRADYEQYF; DNA: TGTGCCAGCTCACTCCAGAGGGCCGACTACGAGCAGTACTTC; J: TRBJ2-7; V: TRBV18; size: NA; D: NA
CDR3: CASSRTGDNEQFF; DNA: TGTGCCAGCAGTCGGACAGGGGACAATGAGCAGTTCTTC; J: TRBJ2-1; V: TRBV6-2/TRBV6-3; size: NA; D: TRBD1
CDR3: CASSIEVTIYGYTF; DNA: TGTGCCAGTAGTATTGAGGTCACGATCTATGGCTACACCTTC; J: TRBJ1-2; V: TRBV19; size: NA; D: NA
CDR3: CASRPSEAVSYGYTF; DNA: TGTGCCAGCAGACCCTCCGAGGCGGTTAGCTATGGCTACACCTTC; J: TRBJ1-2; V: TRBV27; size: NA; D: NA
CDR3: CASSPTSGANTGELFF; DNA: TGTGCCAGCTCACCTACTAGCGGTGCGAACACCGGGGAGCTGTTTTTT; J: TRBJ2-2; V: TRBV18; size: NA; D: TRBD2
CDR3: CASTPGLAATDTQYF; DNA: TGCGCCAGCACCCCAGGGCTAGCGGCCACAGATACGCAGTATTTT; J: TRBJ2-3; V: TRBV5-1; size: few; D: TRBD2
CDR3: CASRREGGVTDTQYF; DNA: TGTGCCAGCAGGAGGGAAGGGGGAGTCACAGATACGCAGTATTTT; J: TRBJ2-3; V: TRBV6-4; size: NA; D: NA
CDR3: CASSIDLTDAYGYTF; DNA: TGTGCCAGTAGTATAGATCTAACAGACGCCTATGGCTACACCTTC; J: TRBJ1-2; V: TRBV19; size: NA; D: NA
CDR3: CASRGQGLGYNEQFF; DNA: TGTGCCAGCAGAGGACAGGGGTTAGGCTACAATGAGCAGTTCTTC; J: TRBJ2-1; V: TRBV28; size: NA; D: TRBD1
CDR3: CASSLGGARNTEAFF; DNA: TGTGCCAGCAGTTTGGGGGGGGCCCGGAACACTGAAGCTTTCTTT; J: TRBJ1-1; V: TRBV28; size: NA; D: NA
CDR3: CASQEDGYTF; DNA: TGTGCCTCCCAGGAGGACGGCTACACCTTC; J: TRBJ1-2; V: TRBV30; size: NA; D: NA
CDR3: CASSSPGTVKNTEAFF; DNA: TGTGCCAGCAGTTCACCCGGGACAGTTAAGAACACTGAAGCTTTCTTT; J: TRBJ1-1; V: TRBV28; size: NA; D: TRBD1
CDR3: CASSGTSGSYEQFF; DNA: TGTGCCAGCAGCGGGACTAGCGGGAGCTATGAGCAGTTCTTC; J: TRBJ2-1; V: TRBV6-5; size: NA; D: TRBD2
CDR3: CASSLGLASLTGELFF; DNA: TGCGCCAGCAGCTTGGGACTAGCGAGCCTCACCGGGGAGCTGTTTTTT; J: TRBJ2-2; V: TRBV5-1; size: NA; D: TRBD2
CDR3: CASSSWRASDTQYF; DNA: TGTGCCAGCAGTTCTTGGAGGGCCTCAGATACGCAGTATTTT; J: TRBJ2-3; V: TRBV6-2/TRBV6-3; size: NA; D: NA
CDR3: CASSYAGGAYEQYF; DNA: TGTGCCAGCAGTTATGCGGGAGGTGCCTACGAGCAGTACTTC; J: TRBJ2-7; V: TRBV6-5; size: NA; D: TRBD2
CDR3: CAISAGLLVWGYTF; DNA: TGTGCCATCAGTGCGGGACTTTTGGTGTGGGGCTACACCTTC; J: TRBJ1-2; V: TRBV10-3; size: NA; D: NA
CDR3: CASSQEYRVGQGYAGELFF; DNA: TGCGCCAGCAGCCAAGAGTATAGGGTGGGACAGGGGTACGCCGGGGAGCTGTTTTTT; J: TRBJ2-2; V: TRBV4-1; size: NA; D: TRBD1
CDR3: CASSLLQGAGTEAFF; DNA: TGTGCCAGCAGTCTTCTACAGGGGGCAGGCACTGAAGCTTTCTTT; J: TRBJ1-1; V: TRBV9; size: NA; D: TRBD1
CDR3: CAWSVKLAGGPVLTF; DNA: TGTGCCTGGAGTGTAAAACTAGCGGGGGGGCCCGTCCTGACTTTC; J: TRBJ2-6; V: TRBV30; size: NA; D: TRBD2
CDR3: CASSPGQTTDTQYF; DNA: TGCGCCAGCAGCCCGGGACAGACCACAGATACGCAGTATTTT; J: TRBJ2-3; V: TRBV5-1; size: few; D: TRBD1
CDR3: CASSQRTGGSGNTIYF; DNA: TGTGCCAGCAGTCAAAGGACAGGGGGATCTGGAAACACCATATATTTT; J: TRBJ1-3; V: TRBV27; size: NA; D: TRBD1
CDR3: CASSVQPVDSQETQYF; DNA: TGTGCCAGCAGCGTACAGCCTGTGGACAGCCAAGAGACCCAGTACTTC; J: TRBJ2-5; V: TRBV9; size: NA; D: NA
CDR3: CAWNRGLLYEQYF; DNA: TGTGCCTGGAACAGGGGGCTATTATACGAGCAGTACTTC; J: TRBJ2-7; V: TRBV30; size: once; D: TRBD1
CDR3: CASSPGIGRETSYEQYF; DNA: TGTGCCAGCAGTCCAGGGATTGGGCGGGAGACCTCCTACGAGCAGTACTTC; J: TRBJ2-7; V: TRBV27; size: NA; D: TRBD2
CDR3: CASRYRTIYNEQFF; DNA: TGTGCCAGCAGATACCGGACTATCTACAATGAGCAGTTCTTC; J: TRBJ2-1; V: TRBV6-2/TRBV6-3; size: NA; D: NA
CDR3: CASSVAVNTEAFF; DNA: TGTGCCAGCAGCGTAGCGGTGAACACTGAAGCTTTCTTT; J: TRBJ1-1; V: TRBV9; size: NA; D: NA
CDR3: CASSFSTGWASYNEQFF; DNA: TGTGCCAGCAGCTTTTCCACCGGTTGGGCCTCCTACAATGAGCAGTTCTTC; J: TRBJ2-1; V: TRBV11-3; size: once; D: NA
CDR3: CASSQASLRDYGYTF; DNA: TGTGCCAGCAGCCAGGCGTCGCTCAGGGATTATGGCTACACCTTC; J: TRBJ1-2; V: TRBV3-1/TRBV3-2; size: once; D: NA
CDR3: CASSKFWSGHNQPQHF; DNA: TGTGCCAGCAGCAAATTTTGGTCGGGACACAATCAGCCCCAGCATTTT; J: TRBJ1-5; V: TRBV21-1; size: once; D: NA
CDR3: CATSDRTIPGQTNSPLHF; DNA: TGTGCCACCAGCGACCGGACTATACCGGGACAGACAAATTCACCCCTCCACTTT; J: TRBJ1-6; V: TRBV15; size: NA; D: TRBD1
CDR3: CASSMAGGVQETQYF; DNA: TGTGCCAGTAGTATGGCGGGGGGGGTCCAAGAGACCCAGTACTTC; J: TRBJ2-5; V: TRBV19; size: NA; D: TRBD2
CDR3: CASRPHDWGQGIPYNEQFF; DNA: TGCGCCAGCAGACCCCATGATTGGGGCCAGGGGATCCCCTACAATGAGCAGTTCTTC; J: TRBJ2-1; V: TRBV4-1; size: NA; D: NA
CDR3: CASARPGLALDEQFF; DNA: TGTGCCAGCGCCCGTCCGGGACTAGCTCTCGATGAGCAGTTCTTC; J: TRBJ2-1; V: TRBV27; size: NA; D: TRBD2
CDR3: CASSSTGGSYNEQFF; DNA: TGTGCCAGCAGCTCCACGGGGGGTTCCTACAATGAGCAGTTCTTC; J: TRBJ2-1; V: TRBV7-6; size: few; D: TRBD2